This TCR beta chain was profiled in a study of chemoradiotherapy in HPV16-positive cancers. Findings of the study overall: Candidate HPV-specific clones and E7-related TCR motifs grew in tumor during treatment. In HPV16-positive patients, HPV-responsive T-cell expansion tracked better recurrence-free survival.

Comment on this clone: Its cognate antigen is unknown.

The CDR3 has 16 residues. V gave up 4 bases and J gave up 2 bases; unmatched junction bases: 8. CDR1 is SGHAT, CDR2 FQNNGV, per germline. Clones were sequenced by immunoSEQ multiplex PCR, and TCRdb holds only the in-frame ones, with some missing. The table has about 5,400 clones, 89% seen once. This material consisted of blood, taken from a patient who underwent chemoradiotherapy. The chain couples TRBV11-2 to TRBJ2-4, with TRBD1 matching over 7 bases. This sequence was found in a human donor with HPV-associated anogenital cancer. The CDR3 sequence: CASSSDRRVPKNIQYF. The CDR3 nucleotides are TGTGCCAGCAGCTCGGACAGGCGTGTTCCCAAAAACATTCAGTACTTC.